The entry below describes one T cell receptor beta chain. Trimming shortened V by 1 base and J by 7 bases, and 13 bases separated the two germline ends. Per the germline V gene, CDR1 is SGHVS and CDR2 is FNYEAQ. The CDR3 totals 14 residues. The sample is drawn from a study of T cell changes during pregnancy in multiple sclerosis. The table came from immunoSEQ multiplex PCR; TCRdb's copy has only in-frame clones and leaves some out. The data contain some 93,000 clones, about 92% of them singletons. This clonotype originated in a female donor with multiple sclerosis, enrolled in a pregnancy study. V gene TRBV7-6 combines with J gene TRBJ2-5; D is perhaps TRBD2 (6 bases). The sample in question was peripheral blood, obtained after pregnancy. Written as DNA, the CDR3 is TGTGCCAGCAGCTTAGAGGGGACTCTGGGGACCCAGTACTTC. It specifies CASSLEGTLGTQYF.